What follows are 17 T cell receptor beta chains derived from one specimen sequenced in a study of T cells in Graves' hyperthyroidism and ophthalmopathy. What was amplified from RNA transcripts were TCR beta CDR3 regions. The HTBI primer set drove a first-round RT-PCR of the TCR CDR3. Each CDR3 protein is one row after TCRdb ran MiXCR on the multiplex PCR reads. The sample holds about 700,000 distinct CDR3 sequences, just under 45% seen once. The sample taken for sequencing was peripheral blood or thyroid tissue (not recorded which). These receptors were taken from an adult man with Graves' disease, either hyperthyroidism or ophthalmopathy (not recorded which).

This clonotype has more than one count but fewer than ten. The chain has TRBV3-1 and TRBJ2-7; D uncertain. This CDR3 is built from 12 residues. Germline V CDR1 and CDR2: LGHDT, YNNKEL (reference sequence). With 3 bases removed from V and 6 bases from J, the gap between germline ends came to 9 bases. CDR3 DNA: TGTGCCAGCAGCCAGTCCGCTTCCGAGCAGTACTTC. Protein: CASSQSASEQYF.

The V gene is TRBV2, the J gene TRBJ1-4, with unresolved D. Per the germline V gene, CDR1 is SNHLY and CDR2 is FYNNEI. V dropped 6 bases and J dropped 6 bases, with 11 bases sitting between them. The CDR3 runs to 13 residues. The CDR3 loop is CASSRAGDEKLFF. The CDR3 region has the DNA TGTGCCAGCAGCCGGGCAGGTGATGAAAAACTGTTTTTT.

The chain is built from TRBV7-2 and TRBJ1-2, with D possibly TRBD1 on 6 matching bases. This CDR3 comprises 14 residues. CDR1 and CDR2 (germline): SGHTA, FQGNSA. Trimming took 2 bases from V and 7 from J, leaving 14 bases between them. The CDR3 loop is CASSLNGGLGGYTF. The CDR3 coding sequence is TGTGCCAGCAGCTTAAATGGGGGGCTGGGTGGCTACACCTTC.

The chain combines TRBV7-2 with TRBJ2-5, with D possibly being TRBD2 (6 bases). This CDR3 comprises 14 residues. Germline V lookup: CDR1 SGHTA, CDR2 FQGNSA. The V end was cut by 1 base, the J end by 2 bases, with 8 bases between. The CDR3 loop is CASSLDGSQETQYF. CDR3 nucleotide sequence: TGTGCCAGCAGCTTAGACGGGAGTCAAGAGACCCAGTACTTC. The full variable domain, with the rest looked up from reference TRBV7-2 and TRBJ2-5, is GAGVSQSPSNKVTEKGKDVELRCDPISGHTALYWYRQSLGQGLEFLIYFQGNSAPDKSGLPSDRFSAERTGGSVSTLTIQRTQQEDSAVYLCASSLDGSQETQYFGPGTRLLVL.

The table lists this clonotype with a few counts. The V and J genes are TRBV7-9 and TRBJ2-7; the D is unclear. The CDR3 totals 14 residues. Per germline, CDR1 SEHNR and CDR2 FQNEAQ (reference sequence). Trimming took 1 base from V and 3 from J, leaving 10 bases between them. CDR3 bases: TGTGCCAGCAGCTTAGGGGAATACCACTACGAGCAGTACTTC. Protein sequence: CASSLGEYHYEQYF.

The CDR3 bases are TGTGCCAGCAGCTACCTCCGAGGGGCCTATGGCTACACCTTC. Translating it yields CASSYLRGAYGYTF. The chain uses TRBV7-3 and TRBJ1-2, with D possibly TRBD1 on 5 matching bases. The germline V gene has CDR1 SGHTA and CDR2 FQGTGA. Trimming cost V 4 bases and J 4 bases, with 13 bases left between them. This CDR3 spans 14 amino acids.

The genes are TRBV7-9 and TRBJ1-5, with 8 nucleotides matching TRBD1. With V trimmed by 6 bases and J by 5 bases, 6 bases remained unmatched. Per germline, CDR1 SEHNR and CDR2 FQNEAQ (reference sequence). This CDR3 is built from 14 residues. CDR3 residues: CASREAGGHQPQHF. The DNA for the CDR3 is TGTGCCAGCAGGGAGGCAGGGGGCCATCAGCCCCAGCATTTT.

This clonotype occurred many times. The chain combines TRBV19 with TRBJ1-1; 7 positions agree with TRBD1. The CDR3 has 11 amino acids. Losses at the gene ends were 8 bases for V and 4 bases for J; bases not matched to a gene: 1. Germline V CDR1 and CDR2: LNHDA, SQIVND (reference sequence). CDR3 sequence (DNA): TGTGCCAGTGGGACAGTCACTGAAGCTTTCTTT. Translating it yields CASGTVTEAFF.

This clonotype was counted ten times or more. The chain combines TRBV29-1 with TRBJ2-5, with 8 bases matching TRBD2. Unmatched junction bases numbered 7, after V lost 5 bases and J lost 2 bases. Germline CDR1 SQVTM, CDR2 ANQGSEA. The CDR3 is 14 amino acids. CDR3 in amino acids: CSVWLAGPQETQYF. CDR3 sequence (DNA): TGCAGCGTTTGGTTAGCGGGACCGCAAGAGACCCAGTACTTC.

This chain links TRBV7-8 with TRBJ2-7; TRBD2 matches 14 bases. This CDR3 contains 17 residues. The trim removed 4 bases at V and 7 bases at J, leaving 12 bases unmatched. The V gene's germline CDR1 is SGHVS and CDR2 FQNEAQ. CDR3 residues: CASSSTPRLAGGIEQYF. The CDR3 DNA reads TGTGCCAGCAGCTCTACCCCCCGACTAGCGGGGGGGATAGAGCAGTACTTC.

The J gene is TRBJ2-3, the V gene TRBV29-1, with D unresolved. V was clipped by 4 bases and J by 1 base, with 12 bases between them. Germline V gene lookup returns CDR1 SQVTM and CDR2 ANQGSEA. The CDR3 totals 14 residues. The CDR3 region is CSVVNVARTDTQYF. CDR3 coding DNA: TGCAGCGTTGTGAATGTGGCCCGCACAGATACGCAGTATTTT.

This rearrangement joins TRBV12-3 or TRBV12-4 to TRBJ1-3; possibly TRBD1 for D (5 bases). This CDR3 has 12 amino acids. Deletions cut 6 bases from V and 8 bases from J, with 11 bases between. The chain's CDR3 is CASRPRGHTIYF. For the CDR3, the DNA is TGTGCCAGCAGGCCCCGGGGACACACCATATATTTT.

The J gene is TRBJ1-2, the V gene TRBV20-1; TRBD1 matches 7 bases. CDR1 is DFQATT and CDR2 is SNEGSKA in the germline V gene (reference sequence). The V and J ends lost 5 bases and 1 base, in that order; junction bases with no gene match: 10. The CDR3 is made up of 15 amino acids. The CDR3: CSAPGVTGDNYGYTF. The CDR3, as DNA: TGCAGTGCTCCCGGTGTTACAGGGGATAACTATGGCTACACCTTC.

This clonotype was recorded at least ten times. The V gene is TRBV19, the J gene TRBJ1-3; 7 bases align to TRBD1. Germline V gives CDR1 LNHDA, CDR2 SQIVND (reference sequence). The CDR3 sequence is 17 residues long. The V segment lost 6 bases and the J segment 0 bases; nucleotides outside the gene matches: 11. CDR3 in amino acids: CASRPPGTVNSGNTIYF. In DNA, the CDR3 is TGTGCCAGTAGGCCTCCCGGGACAGTGAACTCTGGAAACACCATATATTTT.

This chain links TRBV10-3 with TRBJ1-4, with D possibly being TRBD1 (6 bases). The CDR3 is 14 residues long. Germline V gene lookup returns CDR1 ENHRY and CDR2 SYGVKD. V gave up 2 bases and J gave up 7 bases, with 11 bases separating them. The CDR3 region has the DNA TGTGCCATCAGTGAGGAACAGGGCGGTGAAAAACTGTTTTTT. Its protein is CAISEEQGGEKLFF.

In this sample, this clonotype turned up a few times. The chain uses TRBV20-1 and TRBJ1-2, with D maybe TRBD1 (6 bases). Germline lookup yields CDR1 DFQATT and CDR2 SNEGSKA (reference sequence). The CDR3 has 13 residues. V lost 3 bases, J lost 7 bases, and 15 bases lay in between. The CDR3, as DNA: TGCAGTGCTAGGTTCGTCTCACAGGGTGGCTACACCTTC. Its protein product is CSARFVSQGGYTF.

This clonotype was found many times. The chain is built from TRBV10-2 and TRBJ1-5; 7 bases line up with TRBD1. Germline loops: CDR1 WSHSY, CDR2 SAAADI. The CDR3 has 15 amino acids. Germline trimming cut 2 bases from V and 1 base from J; bases unmatched to any gene: 2. The CDR3 nucleotides read TGCGCCAGCAGTGAGCTACAGGGGAGCAATCAGCCCCAGCATTTT. Translated, it gives CASSELQGSNQPQHF.